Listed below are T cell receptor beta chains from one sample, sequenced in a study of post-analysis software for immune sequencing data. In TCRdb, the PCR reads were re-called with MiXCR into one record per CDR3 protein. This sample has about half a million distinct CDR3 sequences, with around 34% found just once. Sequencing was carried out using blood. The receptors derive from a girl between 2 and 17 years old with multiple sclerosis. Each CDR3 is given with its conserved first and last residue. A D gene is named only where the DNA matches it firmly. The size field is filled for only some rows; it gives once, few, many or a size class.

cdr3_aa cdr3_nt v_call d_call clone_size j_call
CAISDLKSRYF TGTGCCATCAGTGACCTGAAGTCCAGGTACTTC TRBV10-3 NA many TRBJ2-4
CSARTSGAYNEQFF TGCAGTGCTAGGACTAGCGGGGCCTACAATGAGCAGTTCTTC TRBV20-1 TRBD2 many TRBJ2-1
CASSDTSGQGASTQYF TGTGCCAGCAGTGACACAAGCGGACAGGGGGCTTCTACGCAGTATTTT TRBV6-4 TRBD1 NA TRBJ2-3
CASSQDFLQGALHTEAFF TGCGCCAGCAGCCAAGATTTTCTACAGGGGGCATTGCACACTGAAGCTTTCTTT TRBV4-1 TRBD1 few TRBJ1-1
CASSEVWDRVGGYTF TGTGCCAGCAGTGAAGTCTGGGACAGGGTAGGCGGCTACACCTTC TRBV27 TRBD1 NA TRBJ1-2
CASSLARGFSYEQYF TGCGCCAGCAGCTTGGCTCGGGGCTTCTCCTACGAGCAGTACTTC TRBV5-1 NA once TRBJ2-7
CASSQDLRGKRFF TGTGCCAGCAGCCAAGATCTTCGAGGCAAACGGTTTTTT TRBV3-1 NA NA TRBJ1-4
CATSRAGTTQDEDTQYF TGTGCCACCAGCAGAGCCGGGACTACCCAGGATGAGGATACGCAGTATTTT TRBV15 TRBD2 NA TRBJ2-3
CASSLPRAGLYGYTF TGTGCCAGCAGTTTACCCAGGGCAGGACTTTATGGCTACACCTTC TRBV12-3/TRBV12-4 NA few TRBJ1-2
CASSLQGLAYNEQFF TGCGCCAGCAGTTTACAGGGACTAGCCTACAATGAGCAGTTCTTC TRBV5-1 TRBD2 NA TRBJ2-1
CASATAGFRKNGYTF TGTGCCAGCGCCACTGCCGGGTTCAGAAAAAATGGCTACACCTTC TRBV6-6 NA NA TRBJ1-2
CASSPHGGGSNEQFF TGTGCCAGCAGTCCCCACGGCGGGGGGAGCAATGAGCAGTTCTTC TRBV6-2/TRBV6-3 TRBD2 once TRBJ2-1
CACRQGGTDTQYF TGTGCCTGTAGACAGGGGGGCACAGATACGCAGTATTTT TRBV6-1 TRBD1 NA TRBJ2-3
CASSGGLGIGETQYF TGCGCCAGCAGCGGGGGACTAGGGATCGGGGAGACCCAGTACTTC TRBV5-1 TRBD2 few TRBJ2-5
CASSGGGSRKDTQYF TGTGCCAGCTCCGGAGGCGGCAGCCGAAAAGATACGCAGTATTTT TRBV6-1 NA few TRBJ2-3
CASSLRNRALKFF TGTGCCAGCAGCCTTCGGAACAGGGCTTTAAAGTTCTTC TRBV28 NA NA TRBJ2-1
CASSQDQGSATQYF TGTGCCAGCAGCCAAGATCAGGGTTCGGCGACCCAGTACTTC TRBV14 NA few TRBJ2-5
CASSSGTGGLYEQYF TGTGCCAGCAGCTCCGGGACAGGGGGCTTGTACGAGCAGTACTTC TRBV12-3/TRBV12-4 TRBD1 NA TRBJ2-7
CSADRGGNTEAFF TGCAGCGCCGACAGGGGGGGGAACACTGAAGCTTTCTTT TRBV29-1 TRBD1 NA TRBJ1-1
CASSQDRWTTEAFF TGTGCCAGCAGCCAAGACAGGTGGACAACTGAAGCTTTCTTT TRBV7-9 NA once TRBJ1-1
CAISESGFTSNTEAFF TGTGCCATCAGTGAGTCAGGGTTTACATCGAACACTGAAGCTTTCTTT TRBV10-3 NA many TRBJ1-1
CASSLDLGSGNIQYF TGTGCCAGCAGCTTAGATCTCGGATCGGGAAACATTCAGTACTTC TRBV7-2 NA once TRBJ2-4
CASSQRVTTEAFF TGTGCCAGCAGCCAAAGGGTGACAACTGAAGCTTTCTTT TRBV3-1 NA NA TRBJ1-1
CSAHTGTSGYNEQFF TGCAGTGCGCATACCGGGACTAGCGGGTACAATGAGCAGTTCTTC TRBV20-1 TRBD2 NA TRBJ2-1
CSVEDGGDEQYF TGCAGCGTTGAAGACGGGGGGGACGAGCAGTACTTC TRBV29-1 TRBD2 many TRBJ2-7
CASRPQGWYGYTF TGTGCCAGCAGACCACAGGGGTGGTATGGCTACACCTTC TRBV7-2 TRBD1 few TRBJ1-2
CASNGRFSGANVLTF TGCGCCAGCAACGGTCGTTTCTCTGGGGCCAACGTCCTGACTTTC TRBV5-1 NA once TRBJ2-6
CASSYEAGAPETQYF TGTGCCAGCAGTTACGAAGCGGGGGCCCCAGAGACCCAGTACTTC TRBV6-5 TRBD2 NA TRBJ2-5
CASSLALTGFSTDTQYF TGTGCCAGCAGCTTAGCCCTCACAGGGTTTAGCACAGATACGCAGTATTTT TRBV7-9 NA few TRBJ2-3
CASSYSSAGQPSYGYTF TGTGCCAGCAGTTACTCGTCCGCGGGACAGCCATCCTATGGCTACACCTTC TRBV6-7 TRBD1 few TRBJ1-2
CSVWTGDLYNEQFF TGCAGCGTTTGGACAGGGGACCTCTACAATGAGCAGTTCTTC TRBV29-1 TRBD1 NA TRBJ2-1
CASGLALRGNSYNEQFF TGTGCTAGTGGTTTGGCCCTTAGGGGCAACTCCTACAATGAGCAGTTCTTC TRBV12-5 NA few TRBJ2-1
CATSRDPLAGGADTQYF TGTGCCACCAGCAGAGATCCACTAGCGGGGGGTGCAGATACGCAGTATTTT TRBV15 TRBD2 NA TRBJ2-3
CASWGSGGAREQFF TGTGCCAGCTGGGGTAGCGGGGGGGCTCGAGAGCAGTTCTTC TRBV2 TRBD2 NA TRBJ2-1
CASSSRGRVEQFF TGCGCCAGCAGTAGCAGGGGCCGCGTTGAGCAGTTCTTC TRBV10-2 NA NA TRBJ2-1
CASSQDTGGFFGYTF TGCGCCAGCAGCCAGGATACAGGGGGATTTTTTGGCTACACCTTC TRBV4-1 TRBD1 few TRBJ1-2
CSANTGQGGYQPQHF TGCAGTGCTAATACGGGACAGGGAGGTTATCAGCCCCAGCATTTT TRBV20-1 TRBD1 NA TRBJ1-5
CASSDPSGGPYNEQFF TGCGCCAGCAGTGACCCTAGCGGGGGGCCTTACAATGAGCAGTTCTTC TRBV10-1 TRBD2 NA TRBJ2-1
CASSQDRGKAFF TGTGCCAGCAGCCAAGACAGGGGCAAAGCTTTCTTT TRBV3-1 NA NA TRBJ1-1
CASTPKGAGYGYTF TGTGCCAGTACCCCAAAGGGGGCTGGCTATGGCTACACCTTC TRBV19 TRBD1 NA TRBJ1-2
CASNPGGEQPQHF TGTGCCAGCAACCCGGGGGGTGAACAGCCCCAGCATTTT TRBV12-3/TRBV12-4 NA NA TRBJ1-5
CASSLELRSYEQYF TGTGCCAGCAGCTTAGAATTGCGCTCCTACGAGCAGTACTTC TRBV7-9 NA few TRBJ2-7
CASSLGGLARFWGPQETQYF TGTGCCAGCAGCTTAGGGGGACTAGCACGGTTTTGGGGGCCTCAAGAGACCCAGTACTTC TRBV7-2 TRBD2 NA TRBJ2-5
CASSQGSGADTQYF TGTGCCAGCAGCCAAGGGTCCGGGGCGGATACGCAGTATTTT TRBV3-1 NA NA TRBJ2-3
CASSPTFANSPLHF TGTGCCAGCAGTCCTACCTTTGCGAATTCACCCCTCCACTTT TRBV12-3/TRBV12-4 NA few TRBJ1-6
CASSQETLDNQPQHF TGCGCCAGCAGCCAAGAAACCCTGGACAATCAGCCCCAGCATTTT TRBV4-1 NA once TRBJ1-5
CASSLAKETQYF TGCGCCAGCAGCTTGGCGAAAGAGACCCAGTACTTC TRBV5-1 NA NA TRBJ2-5
CASSPNGDFDTQYF TGCGCCAGCAGCCCTAACGGGGACTTTGATACGCAGTATTTT TRBV5-1 NA few TRBJ2-3
CASSPAANEKLFF TGCGCCAGCAGCCCCGCTGCTAATGAAAAACTGTTTTTT TRBV5-1 NA NA TRBJ1-4